These 7 T cell receptor beta chains came from one sample sequenced in a study of CD8+ T cells in alopecia areata. The authors extracted RNA and reverse transcribed it into cDNA as the sequencing template. Using immunoSEQ multiplex PCR, the repertoire was profiled, and TCRdb retains in-frame clones only, with some absent. Among over 200,000 clones listed, around 62% were seen once. This sample comprised CD4+ T cells sorted from blood, obtained at week 0. The receptors originated from a human donor with alopecia areata.

The chain carries TRBV15 and TRBJ2-3, with D perhaps TRBD1 (7 bases). Deletions cut 1 base from V and 5 bases from J, with 10 bases between. The CDR3 is 14 residues long. Germline assignment: CDR1 LNHNV and CDR2 YYDKDF (reference sequence). The CDR3 loop is CATSRGQGGDTQYF. The CDR3 region has the DNA TGTGCCACCAGCAGAGGACAGGGAGGAGATACGCAGTATTTT.

This rearrangement joins TRBV30 to TRBJ2-2; D may be TRBD1 (5 bases). V lost 2 bases, J lost 7 bases, and 14 bases lay in between. Germline loops: CDR1 GTSNPN, CDR2 SVGIG (reference sequence). The CDR3 runs to 14 residues. The CDR3 bases are TGTGCCTGGAGTTCTATTAGGCAGGGCGGGGAGCTGTTTTTT. It is translated as CAWSSIRQGGELFF.

The V gene is TRBV6-9, the J gene TRBJ2-4, with 7 nucleotides matching TRBD2. After removal of 4 bases from V and 0 bases from J, the junction contained 3 bases not matched to a gene. This CDR3 comprises 15 residues. Germline V lookup: CDR1 MNHGY, CDR2 SVAAGI. CDR3 in amino acids: CASSSSGGAKNIQYF. CDR3 sequence (DNA): TGTGCCAGCAGTTCCTCGGGGGGAGCCAAAAACATTCAGTACTTC.

This clone showed up many times. This chain uses TRBV9 with TRBJ2-3; D may be TRBD1 (8 bases). V lost 3 bases and J 8 bases, leaving 22 bases between the germline ends. The length of the CDR3 is 16 residues. Germline CDR1 and CDR2: SGDLS and YYNGEE. The CDR3 spells CASSGGTGTGRGTQYF. CDR3 DNA: TGTGCCAGCAGCGGAGGGACAGGCACAGGGAGGGGTACGCAGTATTTT.

This clone came up a few times. This chain links TRBV7-9 with TRBJ2-1; D is perhaps TRBD2 (6 bases). Germline V CDR1 and CDR2: SEHNR, FQNEAQ (reference sequence). The CDR3 spans 12 residues. Trimming took 4 bases from V and 6 from J, leaving 7 bases between them. The CDR3 spells CASSSTSNEQFF. CDR3 nucleotide sequence: TGTGCCAGCAGCTCGACTAGCAATGAGCAGTTCTTC.

The chain recombines TRBV14 with TRBJ2-1; 7 bases fit TRBD1. Germline V gives CDR1 SGHDN, CDR2 FVKESK. Unmatched junction bases numbered 4, after V lost 4 bases and J lost 13 bases. There are 11 residues in the CDR3. The CDR3 sequence: CASSRTGRQFF. The DNA of the CDR3 is TGTGCCAGCAGCCGGACAGGCAGACAGTTCTTC.

There are a few counts of this clone. The chain is built from TRBV29-1 and TRBJ2-7; no definite D call. Trimming left V 4 bases short and J 3 bases short, with 4 bases between. Germline loops: CDR1 SQVTM, CDR2 ANQGSEA. This CDR3 contains 10 residues. Written as DNA, the CDR3 is TGCAGCGTTGCGGACTACGAGCAGTACTTC. Protein product: CSVADYEQYF.